This is a list of T cell receptor beta chains from one sample in a study of T cells expressing NK-cell markers. No DNA is given; TCRdb re-called the 5' RACE reads and lists each CDR3 protein once. The sample includes roughly 300,000 distinct CDR3 sequences. The specimen was blood T cells: a sorted CD56 or NKG2C T cell subset, CD4+ or CD8+ T cells, or bulk PBMC T cells (not recorded which). The origin of the receptors is a woman aged 18 to 69 in good health. The CDR3 runs from the conserved cysteine through the conserved F or W.

j_call	v_call	cdr3_aa
TRBJ2-1	TRBV5-5	CASSLGQRDPNEQFF
TRBJ1-2	TRBV29-1	CSVLRTGGSKGYTF
TRBJ2-1	TRBV6-1	CASSPTGLEGGNEQFF
TRBJ2-7	TRBV11-2	CASSFRLAGGPYEQYF
TRBJ2-1	TRBV6-5	CASSYLASYNEQFF
TRBJ2-7	TRBV12-3/TRBV12-4	CASSLGQGFQQYF
TRBJ2-7	TRBV20-1	CSAPRGNYEQYF
TRBJ1-2	TRBV5-4	CASSLGRGNYGYTF
TRBJ2-5	TRBV7-3	CASSLGDRGTQYF
TRBJ1-1	TRBV7-2	CASSLSTGRVNTEAFF
TRBJ2-1	TRBV27	CASLPLARYYNEQFF
TRBJ2-6	TRBV5-1	CASSFGWGQGPGANVLTF
TRBJ2-7	TRBV20-1	CSARRDRGYDEQYF
TRBJ1-2	TRBV7-2	CASSLGHSPMGGYTF
TRBJ2-1	TRBV29-1	CSVGVRSSYNEQFF
TRBJ1-2	TRBV3-1	CASSQPRRGYTF
TRBJ1-1	TRBV5-1	CASSLAGRDTEAFF
TRBJ2-1	TRBV27	CASSSSGGAEQFF
TRBJ2-5	TRBV29-1	CSAVRLAEETQYF
TRBJ2-5	TRBV2	CASSGQGAQETQYF
TRBJ1-2	TRBV6-5	CASSYRANYGYTF
TRBJ2-5	TRBV7-2	CASSLDWTQVETQYF